This T cell receptor beta chain is drawn from a study of blood T cell repertoires in COVID-19. The CDR3 extends over 15 amino acids. The germline CDR1 and CDR2 sequences are MGHRA and YSYEKL. J gave up 4 bases and V 0 bases, and 3 bases lay outside the gene matches. The repertoire was sequenced with immunoSEQ multiplex PCR; TCRdb's copy has only in-frame clones and lacks some. The data show roughly 480,000 clones, with nearly 90% seen just once and roughly 0.84% held by the top ten. Material for sequencing was peripheral blood. The rearrangement links TRBV4-1 to TRBJ1-5; 7 bases are shared with TRBD1. The receptor's source is a man aged 18 to 30 with COVID-19, enrolled during active disease. The CDR3 loop reads CASSQETGSNQPQHF. DNA for the CDR3: TGCGCCAGCAGCCAAGAGACAGGGAGTAATCAGCCCCAGCATTTT.